The 4 T cell receptor beta chains in this list originate from one sample, sequenced in a study of read filtering for tumor transcriptome and immune sequencing (dated by TCRdb to the early 2020s). The listed sequencing device is Illumina HiSeq 4000. TCR libraries were built from roughly 400 ng RNA with the Immunoverse kit, using molecular barcoded adaptors covering alpha/delta and beta/gamma chains. The public sequencing data were trimmed at Q25 with fastp and processed into clonotypes with MiXCR by TCRdb, which kept only in-frame beta chains. For every CDR3 protein sequence, its rows merge into one entry that carries the most common genes and DNA. For this sample the table gives 75,000 to 90,000 distinct CDR3 sequences, of which around 12% were detected only once. The ten largest make up 15% of the sample. The sequencing input was a population of CD138-negative cells sorted from bone marrow. Reading the label with the study, this specimen's cell subset or site is: bone marrow mononuclear cells depleted of CD138+ plasma/myeloma cells by negative magnetic selection. These receptors came from a donor at least 40 years old with multiple myeloma.

This clonotype has just a few counts. A read error may be the cause here, since a much bigger clone is one base away. This rearrangement joins TRBV5-1 to TRBJ1-1; D is possibly TRBD1 (5 bases). CDR1 is SGHRS and CDR2 is YFSETQ in the germline V gene. The CDR3 has 14 residues. With 4 bases removed from V and 5 bases from J, the gap between germline ends came to 15 bases. The CDR3 reads CASSGDGLATEAFF. The CDR3 coding sequence is TGCGCCAGCAGCGGGGACGGCTTAGCGACTGAAGCTTTCTTT.

This clonotype was counted between two and nine times. The chain combines TRBV7-2 with TRBJ2-1; D not certain. Germline V gives CDR1 SGHTA, CDR2 FQGNSA. The CDR3 runs to 12 residues. V lost 4 bases, J lost 13 bases, and 14 bases lay in between. The CDR3 DNA reads as TGTGCCAGCAGCTCCCGGACGGGTATTCAGTTCTTC. Translated: CASSSRTGIQFF.

CDR3 in amino acids: CSARDTQGPNYGYTF. CDR3 in DNA: TGCAGTGCTAGAGATACCCAGGGCCCCAACTATGGCTACACCTTC. This chain links TRBV20-1 with TRBJ1-2; D perhaps matches TRBD1 (5 bases). Germline lookup yields CDR1 DFQATT and CDR2 SNEGSKA (reference sequence). V lost 0 bases to trimming and J lost 2 bases, with 13 bases between them. This CDR3 region has 15 residues.

The table lists this clonotype with many counts. The chain joins TRBV20-1 to TRBJ1-3; D uncertain. The CDR3 extends over 14 amino acids. Per the germline V gene, CDR1 is DFQATT and CDR2 is SNEGSKA (reference sequence). V lost 1 base and J lost 0, with 7 bases in between. The DNA for the CDR3 is TGCAGTGCTAGAGCCCCGTCCTCTGGAAACACCATATATTTT. It encodes CSARAPSSGNTIYF.